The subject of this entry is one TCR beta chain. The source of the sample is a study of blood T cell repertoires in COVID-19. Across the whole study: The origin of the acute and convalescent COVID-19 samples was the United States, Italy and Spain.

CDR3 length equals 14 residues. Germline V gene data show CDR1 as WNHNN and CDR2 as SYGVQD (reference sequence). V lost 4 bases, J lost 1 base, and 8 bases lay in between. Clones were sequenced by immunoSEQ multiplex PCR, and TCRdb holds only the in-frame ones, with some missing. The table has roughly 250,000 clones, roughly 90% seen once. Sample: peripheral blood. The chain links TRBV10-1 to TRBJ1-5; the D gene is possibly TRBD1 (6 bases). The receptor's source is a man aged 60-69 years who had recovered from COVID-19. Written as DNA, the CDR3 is TGCGCCAGCAGTGTTACAGGGAGCAATCAGCCCCAGCATTTT. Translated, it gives CASSVTGSNQPQHF.